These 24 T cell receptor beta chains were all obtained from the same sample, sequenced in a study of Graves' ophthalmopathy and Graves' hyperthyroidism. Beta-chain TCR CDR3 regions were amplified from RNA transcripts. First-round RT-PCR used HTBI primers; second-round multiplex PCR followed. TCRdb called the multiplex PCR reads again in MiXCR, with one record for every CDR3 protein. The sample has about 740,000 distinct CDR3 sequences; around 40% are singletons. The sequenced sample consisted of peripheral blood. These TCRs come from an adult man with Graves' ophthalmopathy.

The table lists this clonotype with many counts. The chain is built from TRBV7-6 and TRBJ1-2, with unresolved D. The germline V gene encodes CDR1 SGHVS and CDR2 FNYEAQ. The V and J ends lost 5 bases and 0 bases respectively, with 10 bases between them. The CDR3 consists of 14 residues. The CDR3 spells CASSPGGANYGYTF. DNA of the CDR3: TGTGCCAGCAGCCCAGGCGGAGCTAACTATGGCTACACCTTC.

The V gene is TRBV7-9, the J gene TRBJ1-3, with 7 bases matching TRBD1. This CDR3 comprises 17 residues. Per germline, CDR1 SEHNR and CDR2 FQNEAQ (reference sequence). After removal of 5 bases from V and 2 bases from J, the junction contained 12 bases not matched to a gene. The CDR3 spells CASSDLYRGLTGNTIYF. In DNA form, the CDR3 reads TGTGCCAGCAGCGACCTCTACAGGGGTTTGACTGGAAACACCATATATTTT.

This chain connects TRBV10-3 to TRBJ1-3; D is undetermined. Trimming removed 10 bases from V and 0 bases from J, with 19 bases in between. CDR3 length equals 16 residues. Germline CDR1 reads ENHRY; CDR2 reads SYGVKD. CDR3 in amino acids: CASNLQDRVSGNTIYF. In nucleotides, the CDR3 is TGTGCCAGCAATCTACAAGATCGGGTCTCTGGAAACACCATATATTTT.

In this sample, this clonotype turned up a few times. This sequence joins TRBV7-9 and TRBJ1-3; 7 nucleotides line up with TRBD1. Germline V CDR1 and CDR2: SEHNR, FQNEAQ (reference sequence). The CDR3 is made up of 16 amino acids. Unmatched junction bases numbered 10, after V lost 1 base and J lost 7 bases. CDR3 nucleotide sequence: TGTGCCAGCAGCTTAGAGATGCACAGGGGAAAGAACACCATATATTTT. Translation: CASSLEMHRGKNTIYF. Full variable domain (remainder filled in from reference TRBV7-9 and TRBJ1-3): DTGVSQNPRHKITKRGQNVTFRCDPISEHNRLYWYRQTLGQGPEFLTYFQNEAQLEKSRLLSDRFSAERPKGSFSTLEIQRTEQGDSAMYLCASSLEMHRGKNTIYFGEGSWLTVV.

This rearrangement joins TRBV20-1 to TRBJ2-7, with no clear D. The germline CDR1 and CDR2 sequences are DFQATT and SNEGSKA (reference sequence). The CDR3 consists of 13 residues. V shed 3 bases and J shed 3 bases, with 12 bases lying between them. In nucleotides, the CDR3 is TGCAGTGCTAGTTCTATAGACGGCTACGAGCAGTACTTC. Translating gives CSASSIDGYEQYF.

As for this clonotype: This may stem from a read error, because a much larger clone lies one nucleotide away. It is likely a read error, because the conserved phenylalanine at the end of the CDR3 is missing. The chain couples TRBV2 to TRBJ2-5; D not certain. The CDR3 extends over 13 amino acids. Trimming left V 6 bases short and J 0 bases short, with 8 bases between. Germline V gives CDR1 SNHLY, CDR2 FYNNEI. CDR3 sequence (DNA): TGTGCCAGCAGCCCAAATTACCAAGAGACCCAGTACCTC. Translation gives CASSPNYQETQYL.

The CDR3 loop is CAWSVSLGSVGNQPQHF. CDR3 coding DNA: TGTGCCTGGAGTGTATCTTTGGGCAGTGTCGGGAATCAGCCCCAGCATTTT. The J gene is TRBJ1-5, the V gene TRBV2; D gene unclear. V dropped 11 bases and J dropped 4 bases, with 27 bases sitting between them. Looked up from germline, CDR1 is SNHLY and CDR2 is FYNNEI. The CDR3 contains 17 residues.

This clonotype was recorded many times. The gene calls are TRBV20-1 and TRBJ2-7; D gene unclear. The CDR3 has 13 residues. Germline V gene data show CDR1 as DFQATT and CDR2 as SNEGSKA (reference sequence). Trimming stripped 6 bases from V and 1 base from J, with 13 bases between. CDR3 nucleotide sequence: TGCAGTGCCGAGATGACGGATTCCTACGAGCAGTACTTC. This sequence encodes CSAEMTDSYEQYF.

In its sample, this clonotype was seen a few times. CDR3: CASSPMGGELFF. As DNA, the CDR3 is TGTGCCAGCAGCCCCATGGGCGGGGAGCTGTTTTTT. The chain combines TRBV12-3 or TRBV12-4 with TRBJ2-2; the D is unclear. The CDR3 loop spans 12 amino acids. With 6 bases removed from V and 7 bases from J, the gap between germline ends came to 9 bases.

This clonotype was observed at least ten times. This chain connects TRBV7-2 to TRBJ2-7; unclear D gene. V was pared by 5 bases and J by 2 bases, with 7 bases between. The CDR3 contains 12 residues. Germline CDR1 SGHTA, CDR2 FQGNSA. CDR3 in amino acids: CASSPSPYEQYF. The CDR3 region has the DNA TGTGCCAGCAGCCCATCTCCCTACGAGCAGTACTTC.

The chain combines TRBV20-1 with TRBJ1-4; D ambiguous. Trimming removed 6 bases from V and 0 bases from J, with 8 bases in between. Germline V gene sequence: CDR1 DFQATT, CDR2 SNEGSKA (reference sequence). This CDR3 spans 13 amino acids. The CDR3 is CSAGFATNEKLFF. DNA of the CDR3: TGCAGTGCCGGCTTTGCAACTAATGAAAAACTGTTTTTT.

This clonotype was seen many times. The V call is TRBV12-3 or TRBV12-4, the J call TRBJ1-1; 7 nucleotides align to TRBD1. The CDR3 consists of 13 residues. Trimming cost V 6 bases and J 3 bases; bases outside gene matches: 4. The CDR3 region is CASRRQGDTEAFF. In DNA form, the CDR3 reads TGTGCCAGCAGGCGACAGGGAGACACTGAAGCTTTCTTT.

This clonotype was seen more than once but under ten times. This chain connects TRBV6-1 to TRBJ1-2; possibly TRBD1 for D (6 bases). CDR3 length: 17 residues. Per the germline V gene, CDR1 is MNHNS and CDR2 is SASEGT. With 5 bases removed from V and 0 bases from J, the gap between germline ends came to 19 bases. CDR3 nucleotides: TGTGCCAGCAGTTACTCTGGGGGCGGGGACCCTAACTATGGCTACACCTTC. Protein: CASSYSGGGDPNYGYTF.

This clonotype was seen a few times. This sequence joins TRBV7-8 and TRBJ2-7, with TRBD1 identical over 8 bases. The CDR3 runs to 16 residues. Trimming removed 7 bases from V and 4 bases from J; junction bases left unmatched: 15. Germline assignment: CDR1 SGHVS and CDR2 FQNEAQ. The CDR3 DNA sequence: TGTGCCAGCACTCTACCCAGGGGCAGGGGGCAATACGAGCAGTACTTC. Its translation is CASTLPRGRGQYEQYF.

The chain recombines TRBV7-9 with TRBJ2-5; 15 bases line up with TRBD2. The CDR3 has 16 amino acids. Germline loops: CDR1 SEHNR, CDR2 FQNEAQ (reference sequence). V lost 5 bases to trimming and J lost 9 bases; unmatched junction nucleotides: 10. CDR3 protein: CASSPRGTSGGFPQYF. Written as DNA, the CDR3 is TGTGCCAGCAGCCCCAGAGGGACTAGCGGGGGGTTCCCCCAGTACTTC.

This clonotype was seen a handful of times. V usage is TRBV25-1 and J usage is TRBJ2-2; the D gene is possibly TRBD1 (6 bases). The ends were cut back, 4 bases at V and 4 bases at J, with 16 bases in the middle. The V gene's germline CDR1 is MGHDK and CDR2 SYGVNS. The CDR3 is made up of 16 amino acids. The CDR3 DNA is TGTGCCAGCAGTGGAGACCAGGGGTCGAGCACCGGGGAGCTGTTTTTT. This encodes CASSGDQGSSTGELFF.

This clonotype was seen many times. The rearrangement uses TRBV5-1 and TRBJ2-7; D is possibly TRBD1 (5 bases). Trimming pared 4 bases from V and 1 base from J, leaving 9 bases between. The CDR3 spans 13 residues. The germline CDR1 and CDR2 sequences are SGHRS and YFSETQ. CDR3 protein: CASSLRVSYEQYF. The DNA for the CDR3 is TGCGCCAGCAGCCTCAGGGTATCCTACGAGCAGTACTTC.

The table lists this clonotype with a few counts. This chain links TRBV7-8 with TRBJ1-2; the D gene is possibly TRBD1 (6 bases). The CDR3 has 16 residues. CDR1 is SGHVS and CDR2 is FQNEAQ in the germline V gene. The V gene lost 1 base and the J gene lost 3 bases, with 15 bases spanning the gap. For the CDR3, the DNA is TGTGCCAGCAGCTTAGATTGGGTACAGGGTGACTATGGCTACACCTTC. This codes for CASSLDWVQGDYGYTF.

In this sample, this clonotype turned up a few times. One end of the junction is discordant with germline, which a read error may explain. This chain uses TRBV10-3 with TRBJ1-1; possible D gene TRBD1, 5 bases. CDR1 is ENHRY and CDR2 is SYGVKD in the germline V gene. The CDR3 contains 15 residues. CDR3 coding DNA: TGTGCCAGCAGTTACTCGGGGAGAGGGGCGGGAGAAGCTTTCTTT. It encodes CASSYSGRGAGEAFF.

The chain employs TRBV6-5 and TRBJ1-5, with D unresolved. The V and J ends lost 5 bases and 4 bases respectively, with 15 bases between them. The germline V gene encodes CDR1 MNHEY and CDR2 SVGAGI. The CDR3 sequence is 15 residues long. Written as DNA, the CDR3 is TGTGCCAGCAGTCCCTTCGGGGAAAGGAATCAGCCCCAGCATTTT. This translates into CASSPFGERNQPQHF.

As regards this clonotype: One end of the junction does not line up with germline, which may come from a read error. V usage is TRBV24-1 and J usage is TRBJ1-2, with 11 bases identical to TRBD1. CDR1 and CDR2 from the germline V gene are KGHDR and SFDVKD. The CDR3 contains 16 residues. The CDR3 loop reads CANSYLGQGANYGYTF. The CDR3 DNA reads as TGTGCCAACAGTTACCTGGGACAGGGGGCTAACTATGGCTACACCTTC.

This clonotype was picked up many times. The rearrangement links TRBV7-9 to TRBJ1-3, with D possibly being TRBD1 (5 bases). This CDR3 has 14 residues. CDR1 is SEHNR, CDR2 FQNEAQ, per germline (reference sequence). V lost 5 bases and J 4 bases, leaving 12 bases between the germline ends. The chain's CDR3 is CASSGSGIGNTIYF. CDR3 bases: TGTGCCAGCAGCGGATCAGGGATCGGAAACACCATATATTTT.

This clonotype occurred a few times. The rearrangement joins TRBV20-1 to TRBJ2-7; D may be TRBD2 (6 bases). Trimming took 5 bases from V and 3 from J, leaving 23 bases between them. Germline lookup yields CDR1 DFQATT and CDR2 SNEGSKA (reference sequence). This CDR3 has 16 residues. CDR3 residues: CSAGPEIGGIVYEQYF. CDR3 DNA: TGCAGTGCTGGGCCCGAAATAGGCGGGATAGTCTACGAGCAGTACTTC.

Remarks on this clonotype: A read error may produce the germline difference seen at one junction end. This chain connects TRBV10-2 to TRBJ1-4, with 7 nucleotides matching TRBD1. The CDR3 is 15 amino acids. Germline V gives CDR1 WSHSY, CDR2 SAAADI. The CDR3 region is CASKGQPWANEKLFF. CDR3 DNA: TGTGCCAGCAAGGGACAGCCCTGGGCCAATGAAAAACTGTTTTTT.